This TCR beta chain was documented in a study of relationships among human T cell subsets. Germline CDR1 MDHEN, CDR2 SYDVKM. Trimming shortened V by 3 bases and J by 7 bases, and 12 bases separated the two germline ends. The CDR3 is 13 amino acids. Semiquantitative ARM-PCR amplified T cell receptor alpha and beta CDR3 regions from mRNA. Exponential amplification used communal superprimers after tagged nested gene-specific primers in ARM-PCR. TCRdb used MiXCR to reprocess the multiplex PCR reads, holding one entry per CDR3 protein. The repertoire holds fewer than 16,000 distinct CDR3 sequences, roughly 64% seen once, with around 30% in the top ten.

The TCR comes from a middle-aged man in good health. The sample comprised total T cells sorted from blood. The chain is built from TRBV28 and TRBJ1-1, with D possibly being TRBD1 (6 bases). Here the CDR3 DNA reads TGTGCCAGCAGTTTGACAGGAAGGGGTGAAGCTTTCTTT. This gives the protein CASSLTGRGEAFF.